These T cell receptor beta chains were read from a single sample in a study of blood T cell repertoires in COVID-19. Clones were read by immunoSEQ multiplex PCR, and TCRdb kept only the in-frame ones, dropping some. This sample has roughly 150,000 clones, with 87% found just once. The sequenced sample was peripheral blood. The receptor set was obtained from a human donor in a cohort sampled during active COVID-19. CDR3s include the opening cysteine and the closing phenylalanine or tryptophan. The D gene is left open where the match is weak. Clone size is stated in some rows and not others, as once, few, many or a class when expanded.

16	TRBV9	TRBD1	-	TRBJ2-2	CASSADGTANTGELFF	TGTGCCAGCAGCGCCGACGGGACAGCGAACACCGGGGAGCTGTTTTTT
12	TRBV28	-	once	TRBJ2-1	CASSWGVGEQFF	TGTGCCAGCAGTTGGGGGGTGGGTGAGCAGTTCTTC
12	TRBV30	TRBD2	-	TRBJ2-7	CAWSVELAVPFF	TGTGCCTGGAGTGTAGAGCTAGCGGTACCTTTCTTC
13	TRBV29-1	TRBD1	-	TRBJ2-3	CSVGQGIADTQYF	TGCAGCGTTGGACAGGGAATAGCAGATACGCAGTATTTT
15	TRBV2	-	-	TRBJ1-1	CASSELAGLNTEAFF	TGTGCCAGCAGTGAATTGGCAGGGCTCAACACTGAAGCTTTCTTT
15	TRBV3-1/TRBV3-2	TRBD2	-	TRBJ2-4	CASSQAAGGPNIQYF	TGTGCCAGCAGCCAAGCGGCGGGAGGGCCAAACATTCAGTACTTC
15	TRBV4-1	-	once	TRBJ1-5	CASSQGVPGSQPQHF	TGCGCCAGCAGCCAAGGAGTCCCGGGTAGTCAGCCCCAGCATTTT
10	TRBV29-1	-	few	TRBJ1-2	CSVGLGGYTF	TGCAGCGTTGGCCTCGGGGGCTACACCTTC
14	TRBV6-5	-	-	TRBJ1-2	CASKLGELGGGYTF	TGTGCCAGCAAGTTGGGGGAGCTAGGGGGTGGCTACACCTTC
12	TRBV6-5	-	-	TRBJ1-1	CASSPIGGEAFF	TGTGCCAGCAGCCCGATTGGCGGTGAAGCTTTCTTT
13	TRBV13	-	-	TRBJ2-2	CASSPGNTGELFF	TGTGCCAGCAGCCCAGGGAACACCGGGGAGCTGTTTTTT
16	TRBV19	TRBD1	-	TRBJ2-1	CASSVGRTGGVYEQFF	TGTGCCAGTAGTGTGGGTCGGACAGGGGGCGTCTATGAGCAGTTCTTC
14	TRBV7-9	TRBD1	-	TRBJ2-2	CASSYSGGTGELFF	TGTGCCAGCAGCTACTCAGGGGGCACCGGGGAGCTGTTTTTT
14	TRBV6-5	-	few	TRBJ2-2	CASSYSLRAGELFF	TGTGCCAGCAGTTACTCTTTGCGGGCCGGGGAGCTGTTTTTT
16	TRBV11-3	TRBD2	few	TRBJ2-7	CASSLAFGLVTYEQYF	TGTGCCAGCAGCTTAGCCTTCGGACTAGTAACCTACGAGCAGTACTTC
12	TRBV29-1	TRBD1	-	TRBJ1-4	CSVETGGGKLFF	TGCAGCGTTGAAACAGGGGGCGGAAAACTGTTTTTT